These 32 T cell receptor beta chains were sequenced from one sample in a study of post-analysis software for immune sequencing data. Their specific antigens are unknown. Regarding the study as a whole: Elevated frequency relative to controls characterized four or five TRBV segments in patients, TRBV5-6, TRBV5-1 and TRBV20-1 among them.

Tagging with unique molecular identifiers was a feature of the TCR beta cDNA libraries. TCRdb processed the PCR reads anew with MiXCR; each CDR3 protein has one entry. The repertoire holds roughly 620,000 distinct CDR3 sequences, with roughly 40% as singletons. The sample taken for sequencing was blood. Receptor source: a girl aged 10 to 17 with multiple sclerosis.

In this sample, this clonotype turned up once. The rearrangement joins TRBV5-1 to TRBJ2-1; no definite D call. Germline CDR1 reads SGHRS; CDR2 reads YFSETQ. The length of the CDR3 is 11 residues. V gave up 4 bases and J gave up 12 bases, with 11 bases separating them. The CDR3 loop is CASSLPPGQFF. For the CDR3, the DNA is TGCGCCAGCAGCCTCCCGCCAGGGCAGTTCTTC. The full variable domain, its missing parts supplied by reference TRBV5-1 and TRBJ2-1, is KAGVTQTPRYLIKTRGQQVTLSCSPISGHRSVSWYQQTPGQGLQFLFEYFSETQRNKGNFPGRFSGRQFSNSRSEMNVSTLELGDSALYLCASSLPPGQFFGPGTRLTVL.

The chain uses TRBV20-1 and TRBJ2-1; the D gene is possibly TRBD2 (6 bases). This CDR3 spans 15 amino acids. In germline, CDR1 is DFQATT, CDR2 SNEGSKA (reference sequence). V was cut by 5 bases and J by 5 bases, with 19 bases left in between. In nucleotides, the CDR3 is TGCAGTGCTCCGGTGGGGGGTCAATCTCACAATGAGCAGTTCTTC. This sequence encodes CSAPVGGQSHNEQFF.

This clonotype showed up just a few times. The J gene is TRBJ2-1, the V gene TRBV7-8; D unclear. Trimming took off 4 bases at V and 2 bases at J, with 6 bases between the two ends. The CDR3 consists of 13 residues. Germline V CDR1 and CDR2: SGHVS, FQNEAQ. CDR3 residues: CASSWVAYNEQFF. CDR3 in DNA: TGTGCCAGCAGCTGGGTGGCCTACAATGAGCAGTTCTTC.

V usage is TRBV15 and J usage is TRBJ1-1, with a possible D match to TRBD1 (5 bases). Trimming left V 0 bases short and J 1 base short, with 12 bases between. Germline values: CDR1 LNHNV, CDR2 YYDKDF (reference sequence). This CDR3 has 16 amino acids. CDR3 nucleotide sequence: TGTGCCACCAGCAGAGATTTAAGGGACTCGAACACTGAAGCTTTCTTT. It yields the protein CATSRDLRDSNTEAFF.

The chain joins TRBV5-1 to TRBJ1-6; 10 nucleotides line up with TRBD1. Germline CDR1 is SGHRS and CDR2 is YFSETQ. With 3 bases clipped from V and 5 bases from J, the junction kept 5 bases outside the gene matches. The CDR3 has 16 amino acids. CDR3 residues: CASSSGTGAHNSPLHF. DNA for the CDR3: TGCGCCAGCAGCTCCGGGACAGGGGCCCATAATTCACCCCTCCACTTT.

This clonotype occurred once. The chain carries TRBV7-9 and TRBJ2-1; 8 nucleotides match TRBD2. Germline CDR1 is SEHNR and CDR2 is FQNEAQ (reference sequence). The CDR3 length is 15 residues. The J segment lost 9 bases and the V segment lost 5 bases, leaving 12 bases of the junction unmatched. CDR3 nucleotide sequence: TGTGCCAGCAGCGTTGGACTAGCAATTACCCCTGAGCAGTTCTTC. Translation: CASSVGLAITPEQFF.

J is TRBJ1-2 and V is TRBV3-1, with 7 bases fitting TRBD1. Germline loops: CDR1 LGHDT, CDR2 YNNKEL (reference sequence). The V segment lost 2 bases and the J segment 4 bases; nucleotides outside the gene matches: 4. The CDR3 has 14 amino acids. The CDR3 bases are TGTGCCAGCAGCCAATGGGACAGCCTCTATGGCTACACCTTC. Translated: CASSQWDSLYGYTF.

This sequence joins TRBV7-6 and TRBJ2-1; TRBD2 matches at 14 bases. Germline CDR1 is SGHVS and CDR2 is FNYEAQ. After removal of 5 bases from V and 8 bases from J, the junction contained 8 bases not matched to a gene. CDR3 length: 16 amino acids. The DNA for the CDR3 is TGTGCCAGCAGCATGACTAGCGGGGGGGCGGGCGATGAGCAGTTCTTC. The encoded protein is CASSMTSGGAGDEQFF. The full variable domain, with the rest looked up from reference TRBV7-6 and TRBJ2-1, is GAGVSQSPRYKVTKRGQDVALRCDPISGHVSLYWYRQALGQGPEFLTYFNYEAQQDKSGLPNDRFSAERPEGSISTLTIQRTEQRDSAMYRCASSMTSGGAGDEQFFGPGTRLTVL.

The table lists this clonotype with many counts. The chain employs TRBV19 and TRBJ2-3, with D perhaps matching TRBD1 or TRBD2 (6 bases each). Between the trimmed V and J ends, which lost 9 bases and 4 bases, there was a span of 20 bases. The germline CDR1 and CDR2 sequences are LNHDA and SQIVND (reference sequence). The CDR3 is made up of 15 amino acids. The CDR3 nucleotides are TGTGCCAGCTACTCGTCGGGGGCGCTTCCAGATACGCAGTATTTT. Translating gives CASYSSGALPDTQYF.

This clonotype was counted between two and nine times. The chain employs TRBV10-3 and TRBJ2-4, with a possible D match to TRBD2 (5 bases). TRBJ2-7 explains the end of the DNA better; the J call may be wrong. This CDR3 has 14 residues. The germline gives CDR1 ENHRY, CDR2 SYGVKD. CDR3 sequence reads: CAIKAGEDTYEQYF. In nucleotides, the CDR3 is TGTGCCATCAAGGCGGGTGAGGATACCTACGAGCAGTACTTC.

This clonotype has only a few counts. The gene calls are TRBV6-5 and TRBJ2-3, with D hard to call. Germline CDR1 reads MNHEY; CDR2 reads SVGAGI. Trimming cost V 2 bases and J 3 bases, with 9 bases left between them. The CDR3 sequence is 14 residues long. This CDR3 is CASSYGPRTDTQYF. The CDR3 DNA follows: TGTGCCAGCAGTTACGGCCCGAGGACAGATACGCAGTATTTT.

In this sample, this clonotype turned up a few times. The V and J genes are TRBV4-1 and TRBJ1-5; weak D call: TRBD1 (5 bases). The V end was cut by 4 bases, the J end by 3 bases, with 13 bases between. CDR1 MGHRA and CDR2 YSYEKL come from the germline V gene. CDR3 length: 15 amino acids. CDR3 protein: CASSRGTGTNQPQHF. CDR3 DNA sequence: TGCGCCAGCAGCCGCGGGACGGGGACCAATCAGCCCCAGCATTTT.

The chain joins TRBV7-9 to TRBJ2-5; maybe TRBD1 (6 bases). V gave up 5 bases and J gave up 11 bases, with 27 bases separating them. CDR1 is SEHNR and CDR2 is FQNEAQ in the germline V gene (reference sequence). The CDR3 is 16 amino acids. CDR3 sequence: CASSPAQGPSVEEQYF. Written as DNA, the CDR3 is TGTGCCAGCAGCCCAGCACAGGGTCCGAGTGTGGAGGAGCAGTACTTC.

This clonotype appeared a few times. The V gene is TRBV4-1, the J gene TRBJ2-1, with 7 bases matching TRBD2. CDR1 is MGHRA and CDR2 is YSYEKL in the germline V gene. This CDR3 is 15 amino acids long. V lost 5 bases to trimming and J lost 6 bases; unmatched junction nucleotides: 10. In DNA, the CDR3 is TGCGCCAGCAGCACGGAAGGGGAGGGTTGCAATGAGCAGTTCTTC. This encodes CASSTEGEGCNEQFF.

The CDR3 nucleotides read TGTGCCAGCAGAGGGCAGGGGGGTAACTATGGCTACACCTTC. Translating it yields CASRGQGGNYGYTF. The gene calls are TRBV6-6 and TRBJ1-2; TRBD1 aligns across 7 bases. CDR1 is MNHNY and CDR2 is SVGAGI in the germline V gene (reference sequence). This CDR3 has 14 residues. Trimming at V came to 6 bases and at J to 1 base, leaving 5 bases not matched to a gene.

This clonotype was recorded a few times. The CDR3 DNA is TGTGCCAGCAGCTTACAGGGGACCTCGGACTATGGCTACACCTTC. It encodes CASSLQGTSDYGYTF. J is TRBJ1-2 and V is TRBV7-9, with D possibly TRBD1 on 6 matching bases. The germline V gene encodes CDR1 SEHNR and CDR2 FQNEAQ (reference sequence). The V end was cut by 2 bases, the J end by 3 bases, with 13 bases between. This CDR3 has 15 amino acids.

The J gene is TRBJ2-3, the V gene TRBV5-5; possible D gene TRBD1, 5 bases. The CDR3 extends over 14 amino acids. Germline V gene data show CDR1 as SGHKS and CDR2 as YYEKEE (reference sequence). Deletions cut 0 bases from V and 4 bases from J, with 9 bases between. The CDR3 is CASSLGDSSDTQYF. The CDR3 bases are TGTGCCAGCAGCTTGGGAGACAGCTCAGATACGCAGTATTTT.

V usage is TRBV7-9 and J usage is TRBJ1-2, with TRBD1 identical over 7 bases. This CDR3 comprises 16 residues. The trim removed 3 bases at V and 2 bases at J, leaving 9 bases unmatched. From germline, CDR1 is SEHNR and CDR2 FQNEAQ (reference sequence). CDR3 sequence reads: CASSFDGQAFNYGYTF. The CDR3 DNA follows: TGTGCCAGCAGCTTTGACGGACAGGCCTTCAACTATGGCTACACCTTC.

V gene TRBV20-1 combines with J gene TRBJ2-7; 7 bases are shared with TRBD2. The germline gives CDR1 DFQATT, CDR2 SNEGSKA (reference sequence). Trimming took 3 bases from V and 5 from J; bases not matched to a gene: 10. The CDR3 spans 14 residues. CDR3 region: CSARSILASHEQYF. The CDR3 DNA reads TGCAGTGCTAGGTCCATACTAGCGAGCCACGAGCAGTACTTC.

There are a few counts of this clonotype. The chain has TRBV7-9 and TRBJ2-3; D gene unclear. V dropped 1 base and J dropped 4 bases, with 9 bases sitting between them. CDR1 and CDR2 from the germline V gene are SEHNR and FQNEAQ (reference sequence). The CDR3 covers 14 residues. CDR3 residues: CASSLGPVSDTQYF. CDR3 sequence (DNA): TGTGCCAGCAGCTTAGGTCCAGTTTCAGATACGCAGTATTTT.

This chain links TRBV20-1 with TRBJ2-1; 13 nucleotides match TRBD2. The germline V gene encodes CDR1 DFQATT and CDR2 SNEGSKA (reference sequence). The V and J ends lost 5 bases and 9 bases, in that order; junction bases with no gene match: 10. The CDR3 is 15 amino acids. CDR3 nucleotides: TGCAGTGCTGGCTCAGGGACTAGCGGGATAGTTGAGCAGTTCTTC. Translating gives CSAGSGTSGIVEQFF.

The V call is TRBV11-2, the J call TRBJ1-2, with 7 bases aligning to TRBD1. Germline CDR1 and CDR2: SGHAT and FQNNGV. V gave up 5 bases and J gave up 3 bases; unmatched junction bases: 6. The CDR3 has 14 amino acids. Here the CDR3 reads CASSQTTGDYGYTF. The CDR3 DNA reads as TGTGCCAGCAGCCAAACTACAGGGGACTATGGCTACACCTTC.

The V gene is TRBV10-3, the J gene TRBJ2-5; TRBD1 aligns across 12 bases. The end of the DNA is better explained by TRBJ2-7, so the J call may be wrong. This CDR3 spans 14 amino acids. Germline CDR1 is ENHRY and CDR2 is SYGVKD. CDR3: CAISGGQGADEQYF. CDR3 sequence (DNA): TGTGCCATCAGTGGGGGACAGGGGGCCGACGAGCAGTACTTC.

The chain is built from TRBV12-3 or TRBV12-4 and TRBJ2-3; 7 positions match TRBD1. This CDR3 region has 15 residues. The J segment lost 0 bases and the V segment lost 6 bases, leaving 6 bases of the junction unmatched. This CDR3 reads CASRQGRVSTDTQYF. The CDR3 DNA follows: TGTGCCAGCAGACAGGGGCGGGTGAGCACAGATACGCAGTATTTT.

This clonotype turned up a few times. The chain combines TRBV29-1 with TRBJ2-5; D might be TRBD1 (6 bases). CDR1 is SQVTM and CDR2 is ANQGSEA in the germline V gene. The CDR3 extends over 12 amino acids. Trimming stripped 6 bases from V and 5 bases from J, with 13 bases between. The CDR3 region has the DNA TGCAGCGTCTATCGCACAGGGGAGACCCAGTACTTC. Translated: CSVYRTGETQYF.

The genes are TRBV6-2 or TRBV6-3 and TRBJ2-1; D may be TRBD1 (6 bases). V lost 4 bases, J lost 6 bases, and 10 bases lay in between. Germline V gene data show CDR1 as MNHEY and CDR2 as SVGEGT. This CDR3 spans 13 amino acids. CDR3 nucleotides: TGTGCCAGCAGTTCCCGGACAGTCAATGAGCAGTTCTTC. Its protein product is CASSSRTVNEQFF.

The chain recombines TRBV29-1 with TRBJ1-1; D is unclear. The V end lost 5 bases, the J end lost 0 bases, and 7 bases lay between the germline ends. From germline, CDR1 is SQVTM and CDR2 ANQGSEA. The CDR3 has 12 amino acids. For the CDR3, the DNA is TGCAGCGTTCCCGGGATGAACACTGAAGCTTTCTTT. Translation gives CSVPGMNTEAFF.

The gene calls are TRBV10-1 and TRBJ2-7; 12 positions agree with TRBD2. CDR1 is WNHNN, CDR2 SYGVQD, per germline (reference sequence). V lost 3 bases and J lost 6; bases outside the gene matches: 15. The CDR3 covers 18 residues. The CDR3 coding sequence is TGCGCCAGCAGTGATCCCGGACTAGCGGGACTCCCCTCGGGCGAGCAGTACTTC. This sequence encodes CASSDPGLAGLPSGEQYF.

This clonotype has only a few counts. The rearrangement joins TRBV5-1 to TRBJ2-3; the match to TRBD1 covers 9 bases. Germline V lookup: CDR1 SGHRS, CDR2 YFSETQ. The ends lost 4 bases at V and 6 bases at J; junction bases unmatched: 6. CDR3 length: 14 amino acids. CDR3 region: CASSAGQGGDTQYF. In nucleotides, the CDR3 is TGCGCCAGCAGCGCGGGACAGGGAGGCGATACGCAGTATTTT.

CDR3 region: CAISPGNPYNEQFF. Here the CDR3 DNA reads TGTGCCATTTCGCCGGGAAATCCTTACAATGAGCAGTTCTTC. The chain links TRBV10-3 to TRBJ2-1; a possible D gene is TRBD2 (5 bases). CDR3 length: 14 amino acids. Germline assignment: CDR1 ENHRY and CDR2 SYGVKD. The V and J ends lost 9 bases and 4 bases respectively, with 16 bases between them.

This chain joins TRBV13 and TRBJ2-7, with a possible D match to TRBD1 (6 bases). In germline, CDR1 is PRHDT, CDR2 FYEKMQ (reference sequence). This CDR3 has 15 residues. Between the trimmed V and J ends, which lost 3 bases and 0 bases, there was a span of 12 bases. DNA of the CDR3: TGTGCCAGCAGCTTTCCAGGGGCCGCCTCCTACGAGCAGTACTTC. This codes for CASSFPGAASYEQYF.

This clonotype was picked up a small number of times. The J gene is TRBJ2-6, the V gene TRBV11-2; 12 bases map to TRBD1. Germline V gives CDR1 SGHAT, CDR2 FQNNGV. V shed 8 bases, J shed 2 bases, and the junction held 10 bases outside the gene matches. The CDR3 extends over 18 amino acids. In DNA form, the CDR3 reads TGTGCCAGCGGACGGGTGGGACAGGGGGCAACTGGGGCCAACGTCCTGACTTTC. Its protein product is CASGRVGQGATGANVLTF.